These 28 T cell receptor beta chains share one sample of origin, sequenced in a study of identical twins (TCRdb year 2016). Libraries were prepared through 5' RACE. The sequencer listed for this sample is Illumina HiSeq 2000. Using fastp trimming at Q25 and MiXCR clonotype assembly, TCRdb reanalyzed the public sequencing data and kept in-frame beta chains. One record per CDR3 amino acid sequence lists the most common genes and DNA. The sample includes about 150,000 distinct CDR3 sequences, with 3% to 4% observed a single time. The ten most abundant clones make up 8.1% of the sample. The sample taken for sequencing was memory T cells sorted from blood. According to the study, the label for this sample's cell subset or site signals: CD45RO+ enriched T cells. The source of these receptors is a man younger than 30 in good health.

This clonotype was observed at least ten times. This chain connects TRBV27 to TRBJ2-4, with TRBD2 identical over 14 bases. Germline V gene data show CDR1 as MNHEY and CDR2 as SMNVEV (reference sequence). V was clipped by 5 bases and J by 3 bases; unmatched bases: 9. The CDR3 has 18 residues. The chain's CDR3 is CASSQTSGRAGGKNIQYF. The CDR3 DNA is TGTGCCAGCAGTCAGACTAGCGGGAGGGCCGGTGGCAAAAACATTCAGTACTTC.

This clonotype was recorded many times. The chain uses TRBV20-1 and TRBJ2-5; maybe TRBD2 (5 bases). Germline CDR1 DFQATT, CDR2 SNEGSKA (reference sequence). This CDR3 has 14 amino acids. V dropped 5 bases and J dropped 1 base, with 14 bases sitting between them. For the CDR3, the DNA is TGCAGTGCTTATCCGGGAAAGTCCCAAGAGACCCAGTACTTC. It is translated as CSAYPGKSQETQYF.

This clonotype was found many times. CDR3 in amino acids: CASMGDTEAFF. The DNA for the CDR3 is TGCGCCAGCATGGGGGACACTGAAGCTTTCTTT. This sequence joins TRBV5-1 and TRBJ1-1; maybe TRBD1 (5 bases). CDR1 is SGHRS and CDR2 is YFSETQ in the germline V gene. V was shortened by 6 bases and J by 3 bases, with 6 bases between the two germline ends. This CDR3 is built from 11 residues.

This clonotype was recorded at least ten times. The chain joins TRBV3-1 to TRBJ2-1, with D perhaps TRBD1 or TRBD2 (5 bases each). Per germline, CDR1 LGHDT and CDR2 YNNKEL (reference sequence). Trimming took off 4 bases at V and 10 bases at J, with 11 bases between the two ends. The CDR3 has 12 amino acids. The CDR3 loop reads CASSPRDREQFF. CDR3 bases: TGTGCCAGCAGCCCCCGGGACCGCGAGCAGTTCTTC.

This clonotype was seen at least ten times. The chain employs TRBV29-1 and TRBJ1-4, with a tentative D call TRBD1 (5 bases). CDR1 is SQVTM and CDR2 is ANQGSEA in the germline V gene. V was trimmed by 4 bases and J by 8 bases, leaving 11 bases between them. This CDR3 contains 12 residues. The CDR3 here is CSVAGTREKLFF. The CDR3 nucleotides read TGCAGCGTTGCCGGGACTAGGGAAAAACTGTTTTTT.

This clonotype came up many times. The gene calls are TRBV20-1 and TRBJ2-3, with D possibly being TRBD1 or TRBD2 (6 bases each). The V end was cut by 1 base, the J end by 0 bases, with 14 bases between. The germline gives CDR1 DFQATT, CDR2 SNEGSKA (reference sequence). The CDR3 contains 16 residues. The DNA of the CDR3 is TGCAGTGCTAGAGGGGTCGGGGGCAGGAGCACAGATACGCAGTATTTT. It is translated as CSARGVGGRSTDTQYF.

Many counts were recorded for this clonotype. V is TRBV6-5 and J is TRBJ2-7; D perhaps matches TRBD1 (5 bases). V was clipped by 0 bases and J by 6 bases, with 15 bases between them. CDR3 size: 15 residues. Looked up from germline, CDR1 is MNHEY and CDR2 is SVGAGI. The CDR3 DNA follows: TGTGCCAGCAGTTACTCTTCTGGGGCGTTTGGCGAGCAGTACTTC. It is translated as CASSYSSGAFGEQYF.

At least ten counts were recorded for this clonotype. This chain uses TRBV10-2 with TRBJ2-2; D is perhaps TRBD2 (7 bases). Trimming removed 6 bases from V and 7 bases from J, with 18 bases in between. CDR3 length: 15 amino acids. Per germline, CDR1 WSHSY and CDR2 SAAADI. CDR3 coding DNA: TGCGCCAGCAGATCTGGTTGGGGGGGCAGCGGGGAGCTGTTTTTT. Translation gives CASRSGWGGSGELFF.

The sample holds many counts of this clonotype. The chain carries TRBV6-5 and TRBJ2-6; 8 bases match TRBD1. There are 18 residues in the CDR3. V lost 2 bases, J lost 2 bases, and 8 bases stayed unmatched. From germline, CDR1 is MNHEY and CDR2 SVGAGI. For the CDR3, the DNA is TGTGCCAGCAGTTACGGGATACAGGGGGGTGCTGGGGCCAACGTCCTGACTTTC. The encoded protein is CASSYGIQGGAGANVLTF.

This clonotype was counted ten times or more. The chain employs TRBV27 and TRBJ1-5; 11 bases map to TRBD1. Germline values: CDR1 MNHEY, CDR2 SMNVEV (reference sequence). The CDR3 covers 17 residues. V trimming: 4 bases; J trimming: 6 bases; junction bases outside the gene matches: 11. As DNA, the CDR3 is TGTGCCAGCAGTTCCTCGGGACAGGGGGAAATGGCTCAGCCCCAGCATTTT. The encoded protein is CASSSSGQGEMAQPQHF.

This clonotype was recorded many times. The chain links TRBV24-1 to TRBJ2-2, with D possibly being TRBD1 (6 bases). The V gene lost 2 bases and the J gene lost 9 bases, with 12 bases spanning the gap. The CDR3 has 14 amino acids. The V gene's germline CDR1 is KGHDR and CDR2 SFDVKD. For the CDR3, the DNA is TGTGCCACCAGTGATTCAGGGGCGCCCCGGGAGCTGTTTTTT. It specifies CATSDSGAPRELFF.

The sample holds many counts of this clonotype. This chain uses TRBV12-3 or TRBV12-4 with TRBJ1-5, with no clear D. V was cut by 9 bases and J by 3 bases, with 18 bases left in between. CDR3 length: 15 residues. CDR3 region: CASSARGVYNQPQHF. The CDR3 DNA sequence: TGTGCCAGTTCGGCGCGTGGGGTCTACAATCAGCCCCAGCATTTT.

This clonotype was detected many times. This chain joins TRBV5-1 and TRBJ2-2; D not resolved. The CDR3 runs 15 residues. In germline, CDR1 is SGHRS, CDR2 YFSETQ. The V gene lost 1 base and the J gene lost 0 bases, with 7 bases spanning the gap. The CDR3 DNA sequence: TGCGCCAGCAGCTTGAACAGCGCGAACACCGGGGAGCTGTTTTTT. Translating it yields CASSLNSANTGELFF.

This clonotype has ten or more counts. This rearrangement joins TRBV20-1 to TRBJ2-3, with 8 bases lining up with TRBD1. Losses at the gene ends were 5 bases for V and 2 bases for J; bases not matched to a gene: 9. The CDR3 length is 15 residues. Germline V gives CDR1 DFQATT, CDR2 SNEGSKA (reference sequence). Here the CDR3 reads CSASFPTGDTDTQYF. DNA for the CDR3: TGCAGTGCTTCCTTTCCGACAGGGGACACAGATACGCAGTATTTT.

This clonotype occurred many times. The chain employs TRBV6-1 and TRBJ2-7; the D gene is possibly TRBD1 (6 bases). V was clipped by 6 bases and J by 7 bases, with 16 bases between them. The CDR3 is made up of 13 amino acids. Germline-derived CDR1 and CDR2 are MNHNS and SASEGT. CDR3 sequence (DNA): TGTGCCAGCAGGCAGGGGCTAACTTCTGAGCAGTACTTC. Translation: CASRQGLTSEQYF.

This clonotype was observed many times. The V call is TRBV29-1, the J call TRBJ1-1; TRBD1 might be the D (6 bases). The germline V gene has CDR1 SQVTM and CDR2 ANQGSEA. This CDR3 spans 15 amino acids. The germline V and J ends were trimmed by 4 bases and 0 bases, with 15 bases remaining between them. The chain's CDR3 is CSVAGTTRLNTEAFF. For the CDR3, the DNA is TGCAGCGTTGCGGGGACAACTCGTTTGAACACTGAAGCTTTCTTT. Using reference TRBV29-1 and TRBJ1-1 for the parts outside the CDR3, the full variable domain is SAVISQKPSRDICQRGTSLTIQCQVDSQVTMMFWYRQQPGQSLTLIATANQGSEATYESGFVIDKFPISRPNLTFSTLTVSNMSPEDSSIYLCSVAGTTRLNTEAFFGQGTRLTVV.

This clonotype was counted at least ten times. The gene calls are TRBV14 and TRBJ2-1; D gene unclear. V lost 2 bases, J lost 8 bases, and 4 bases lay in between. The length of the CDR3 is 11 residues. Looked up from germline, CDR1 is SGHDN and CDR2 is FVKESK. The CDR3 DNA sequence: TGTGCCAGCAGCCAAATGGATGAGCAGTTCTTC. Its translation: CASSQMDEQFF.

This clonotype was detected many times. This rearrangement joins TRBV2 to TRBJ2-3; D ambiguous. Germline values: CDR1 SNHLY, CDR2 FYNNEI. CDR3 length equals 10 residues. Trimming took off 8 bases at V and 4 bases at J, with 4 bases between the two ends. The CDR3 sequence is CASGADTQYF. DNA for the CDR3: TGTGCCAGCGGAGCAGATACGCAGTATTTT.

Notes on this clonotype: A much larger clone is a single base away; this may be a read error. The conserved phenylalanine or tryptophan normally closing the CDR3 is absent here, so this likely arose from a read error. The chain employs TRBV5-1 and TRBJ1-1; maybe TRBD1 (5 bases). The CDR3 is 14 residues long. The germline V and J ends were trimmed by 1 base and 5 bases, with 12 bases remaining between them. Germline loops: CDR1 SGHRS, CDR2 YFSETQ. In DNA form, the CDR3 reads TGCGCCAGCAGCTTGTTGCAGGGAGGGACTGAAGCTTTCTCT. Translation gives CASSLLQGGTEAFS.

Ten or more counts support this clonotype. The chain has TRBV28 and TRBJ2-7; TRBD1 agrees at 7 bases. The CDR3 is 16 amino acids. V shed 1 base, J shed 2 bases, and the junction held 8 bases outside the gene matches. Germline loops: CDR1 MDHEN, CDR2 SYDVKM. CDR3 sequence reads: CASSLLLGQYTYEQYF. Here the CDR3 DNA reads TGTGCCAGCAGTTTATTGTTGGGACAGTATACCTACGAGCAGTACTTC.

The CDR3 sequence: CASSYPGLAGGHDEQYF. The CDR3 coding sequence is TGTGCCAGCAGTTACCCGGGACTAGCGGGAGGACACGACGAGCAGTACTTC. The chain links TRBV6-5 to TRBJ2-7, with 15 bases fitting TRBD2. This CDR3 has 17 amino acids. Unmatched junction bases numbered 7, after V lost 2 bases and J lost 5 bases. Germline loops: CDR1 MNHEY, CDR2 SVGAGI.

The chain combines TRBV6-1 with TRBJ2-3; 8 bases are shared with TRBD2. J gave up 4 bases and V 2 bases, and 2 bases lay outside the gene matches. This CDR3 contains 14 residues. Germline CDR1 and CDR2: MNHNS and SASEGT. The CDR3 is CASSEKAGADTQYF. In nucleotides, the CDR3 is TGTGCCAGCAGTGAAAAAGCGGGGGCAGATACGCAGTATTTT.

This clonotype was seen ten or more times. This sequence joins TRBV29-1 and TRBJ1-4; 9 bases fit TRBD1. V shed 7 bases, J shed 5 bases, and the junction held 5 bases outside the gene matches. CDR1 is SQVTM and CDR2 is ANQGSEA in the germline V gene. This CDR3 comprises 13 residues. The CDR3 sequence: CSAGQGINEKLFF. DNA of the CDR3: TGCAGCGCGGGACAGGGAATAAATGAAAAACTGTTTTTT.

This clonotype has at least ten counts. The chain uses TRBV5-5 and TRBJ2-2, with a weak D call TRBD2 (6 bases). Trimming removed 0 bases at V and 1 base at J, with 10 bases between. The CDR3 loop spans 16 amino acids. CDR1 is SGHKS and CDR2 is YYEKEE in the germline V gene (reference sequence). The chain's CDR3 is CASSLDLAENTGELFF. The CDR3 region has the DNA TGTGCCAGCAGCTTGGATTTAGCGGAGAACACCGGGGAGCTGTTTTTT.

This clonotype was counted many times. The gene calls are TRBV4-2 and TRBJ1-1; D gene ambiguous. CDR1 is LGHNA, CDR2 YNFKEQ, per germline. The V gene lost 6 bases and the J gene lost 1 base, with 6 bases spanning the gap. This CDR3 has 12 residues. CDR3 residues: CASSTQNTEAFF. DNA of the CDR3: TGTGCCAGCAGTACCCAGAACACTGAAGCTTTCTTT.

This clonotype was seen ten or more times. The chain uses TRBV14 and TRBJ2-3, with a weak D call TRBD2 (6 bases). There are 15 residues in the CDR3. CDR1 SGHDN and CDR2 FVKESK come from the germline V gene. Trimming shortened V by 1 base and J by 2 bases, and 10 bases separated the two germline ends. CDR3 amino acids: CASSQGGDFTDTQYF. CDR3 DNA sequence: TGTGCCAGCAGCCAAGGGGGGGATTTCACAGATACGCAGTATTTT.

This clonotype was seen at least ten times. This sequence joins TRBV2 and TRBJ1-4; D is unresolved. Per the germline V gene, CDR1 is SNHLY and CDR2 is FYNNEI. The CDR3 has 15 amino acids. Trimming cost V 6 bases and J 3 bases, with 14 bases left between them. The CDR3 protein is CASSRRGRPNEKLFF. The DNA of the CDR3 is TGTGCCAGCAGCCGCCGAGGACGGCCTAATGAAAAACTGTTTTTT.

This clonotype occurred many times. This sequence joins TRBV11-2 and TRBJ2-1, with TRBD2 as a possible D gene (5 bases). In germline, CDR1 is SGHAT, CDR2 FQNNGV. The CDR3 contains 16 residues. Trimming removed 2 bases from V and 4 bases from J, with 15 bases in between. CDR3 residues: CASSLYSGRVYNEQFF. The CDR3, as DNA: TGTGCCAGCAGCTTATACAGCGGTAGGGTGTACAATGAGCAGTTCTTC.